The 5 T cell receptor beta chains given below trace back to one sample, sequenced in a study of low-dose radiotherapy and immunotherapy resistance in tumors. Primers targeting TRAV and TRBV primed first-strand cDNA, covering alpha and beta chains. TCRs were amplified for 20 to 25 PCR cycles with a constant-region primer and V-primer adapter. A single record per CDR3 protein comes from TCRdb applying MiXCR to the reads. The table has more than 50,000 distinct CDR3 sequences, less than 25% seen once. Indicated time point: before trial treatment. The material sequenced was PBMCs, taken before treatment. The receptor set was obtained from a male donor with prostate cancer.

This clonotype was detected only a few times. The CDR3 is CASSNAGVGNEQFF. In DNA, the CDR3 is TGTGCCAGCAGTAACGCGGGAGTGGGGAATGAGCAGTTCTTC. The chain is built from TRBV6-2 or TRBV6-3 and TRBJ2-1; TRBD2 matches 7 bases. Germline V lookup: CDR1 MNHEY, CDR2 SVGEGT. The CDR3 totals 14 residues. The ends lost 5 bases at V and 7 bases at J; junction bases unmatched: 8.

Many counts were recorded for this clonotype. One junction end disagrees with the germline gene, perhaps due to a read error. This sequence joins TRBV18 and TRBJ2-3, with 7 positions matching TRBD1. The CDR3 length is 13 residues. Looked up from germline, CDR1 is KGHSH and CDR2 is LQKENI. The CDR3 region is CASSPTGADTQYF. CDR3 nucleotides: TGCGCCAGCAGCCCCACAGGGGCAGATACGCAGTATTTT.

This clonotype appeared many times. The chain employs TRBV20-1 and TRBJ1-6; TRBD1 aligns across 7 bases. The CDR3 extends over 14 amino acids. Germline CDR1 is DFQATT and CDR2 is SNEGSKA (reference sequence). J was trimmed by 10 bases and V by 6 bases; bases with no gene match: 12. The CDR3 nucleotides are TGCAGTGCGCCGACAGGGTCGTTAGCGTCACCCCTCCACTTT. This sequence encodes CSAPTGSLASPLHF.

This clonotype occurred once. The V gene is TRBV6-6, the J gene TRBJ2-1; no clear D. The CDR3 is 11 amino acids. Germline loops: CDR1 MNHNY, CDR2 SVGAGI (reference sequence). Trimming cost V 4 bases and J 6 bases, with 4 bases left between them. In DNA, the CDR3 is TGTGCCAGCAGTTTTGGCAATGAGCAGTTCTTC. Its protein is CASSFGNEQFF.

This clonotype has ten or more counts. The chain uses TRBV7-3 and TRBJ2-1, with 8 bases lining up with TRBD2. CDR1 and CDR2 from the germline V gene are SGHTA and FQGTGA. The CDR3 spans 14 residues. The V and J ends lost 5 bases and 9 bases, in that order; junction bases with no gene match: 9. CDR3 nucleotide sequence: TGTGCCAGCAGCCCCTTAGCGGGGTGGGGTGAGCAGTTCTTC. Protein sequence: CASSPLAGWGEQFF.